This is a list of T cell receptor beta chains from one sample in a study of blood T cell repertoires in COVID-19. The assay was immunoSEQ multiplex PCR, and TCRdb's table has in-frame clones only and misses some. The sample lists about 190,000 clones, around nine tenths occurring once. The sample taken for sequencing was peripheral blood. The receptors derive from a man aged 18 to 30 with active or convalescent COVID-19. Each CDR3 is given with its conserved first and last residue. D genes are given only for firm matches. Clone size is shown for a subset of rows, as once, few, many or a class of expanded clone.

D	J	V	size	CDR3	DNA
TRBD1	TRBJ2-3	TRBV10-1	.	CASSGQGRRADTQYF	TGCGCCAGCAGTGGACAGGGTCGCCGCGCAGATACGCAGTATTTT
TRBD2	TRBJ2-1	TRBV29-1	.	CSVEEATGTIFGNEQFF	TGCAGCGTTGAAGAGGCTACCGGGACTATTTTCGGCAATGAGCAGTTCTTC
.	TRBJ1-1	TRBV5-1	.	CASSLKVGGNTEAFF	TGCGCCAGCAGCTTGAAGGTAGGGGGGAACACTGAAGCTTTCTTT
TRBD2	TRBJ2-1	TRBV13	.	CASSRGTSKIHEQFF	TGTGCCAGCAGCAGAGGGACTAGTAAAATCCATGAGCAGTTCTTC
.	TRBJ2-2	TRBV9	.	CASSVGGYRQEQNTGELFF	TGTGCCAGCAGCGTAGGGGGTTATAGACAGGAACAGAACACCGGGGAGCTGTTTTTT
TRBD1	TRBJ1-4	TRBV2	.	CASRDGQGDEKLFF	TGTGCCAGCAGAGACGGACAGGGGGATGAAAAACTGTTTTTT
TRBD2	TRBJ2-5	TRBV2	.	CASSETMAGGGVETQYF	TGTGCCAGCAGTGAAACGATGGCTGGCGGGGGTGTTGAGACCCAGTACTTC
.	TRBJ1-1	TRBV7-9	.	CASSLSMQGSAEAFF	TGTGCCAGCAGCTTATCCATGCAGGGAAGTGCTGAAGCTTTCTTT
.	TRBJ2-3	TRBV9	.	CASSVEGTDTQYF	TGTGCCAGCAGCGTTGAGGGCACAGATACGCAGTATTTT
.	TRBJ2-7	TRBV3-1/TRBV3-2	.	CASSQDKGDPYEQYF	TGTGCCAGCAGCCAAGATAAGGGGGACCCATACGAGCAGTACTTC
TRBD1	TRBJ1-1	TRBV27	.	CASSTGDRAFAEAFF	TGTGCCAGCAGCACCGGAGACAGGGCATTCGCTGAAGCTTTCTTT
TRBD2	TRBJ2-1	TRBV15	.	CATSRGLAGNNEQFF	TGTGCCACCAGCAGAGGGCTAGCGGGAAACAATGAGCAGTTCTTC
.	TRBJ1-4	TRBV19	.	CASSNGQKEEKLFF	TGTGCCAGTAGTAACGGACAGAAGGAAGAAAAACTGTTTTTT
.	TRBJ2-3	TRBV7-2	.	CASSLSRGGPSDTQYF	TGTGCCAGCAGCTTAAGTAGGGGGGGGCCTTCAGATACGCAGTATTTT
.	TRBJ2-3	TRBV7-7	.	CASSLARFTDTQYF	TGTGCCAGCAGCTTAGCCCGGTTCACAGATACGCAGTATTTT
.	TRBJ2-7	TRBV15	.	CATSRSRQTQYF	TGTGCCACCAGCAGATCCCGACAGACGCAGTACTTC
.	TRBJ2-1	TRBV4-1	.	CASSPSGRNNEQFF	TGCGCCAGCAGCCCCTCGGGGAGAAACAATGAGCAGTTCTTC
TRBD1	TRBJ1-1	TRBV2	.	CATSGQGFSGTEAFF	TGTGCCACCTCGGGACAGGGGTTTTCCGGCACTGAAGCTTTCTTT
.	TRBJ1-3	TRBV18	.	CASSFEGYYSGNTIYF	TGTGCCAGCTCATTTGAGGGTTACTACTCTGGAAACACCATATATTTT
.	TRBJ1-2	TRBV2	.	CASTNVYGYTF	TGTGCCAGCACTAACGTTTATGGCTACACCTTC
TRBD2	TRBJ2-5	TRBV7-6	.	CASSAGLSQETQYF	TGTGCCAGCAGCGCGGGACTATCCCAAGAGACCCAGTACTTC
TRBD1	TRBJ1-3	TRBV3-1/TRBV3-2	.	CASSPTDRGGNTIYF	TGTGCCAGCAGCCCCACCGACAGGGGAGGAAACACCATATATTTT
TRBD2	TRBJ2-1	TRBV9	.	CASSVGYGGGAGNEQFF	TGTGCCAGCAGCGTTGGATACGGCGGGGGGGCAGGGAATGAGCAGTTCTTC
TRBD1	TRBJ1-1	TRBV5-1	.	CASSPGQGHTEAFF	TGCGCCAGCAGCCCGGGACAGGGCCACACTGAAGCTTTCTTT
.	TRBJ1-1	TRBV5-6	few	CASSPVARNTEAFF	TGTGCCAGCAGCCCGGTTGCGAGGAACACTGAAGCTTTCTTT
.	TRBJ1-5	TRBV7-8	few	CASSLDRASNQPQHF	TGTGCCAGCAGCTTAGACAGAGCCAGCAATCAGCCCCAGCATTTT
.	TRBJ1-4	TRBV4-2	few	CASSRGEGVPEKLFF	TGTGCCAGCAGCCGGGGGGAGGGGGTTCCGGAAAAACTGTTTTTT
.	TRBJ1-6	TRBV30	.	CAWSLGSGFGGAYNSPLHF	TGTGCCTGGAGTCTCGGGTCAGGATTTGGGGGCGCTTATAATTCACCCCTCCACTTT
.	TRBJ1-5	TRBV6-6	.	CASTAGFHQPQHF	TGTGCCAGCACCGCAGGGTTCCATCAGCCCCAGCATTTT
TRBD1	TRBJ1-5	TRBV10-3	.	CAISELGGLNQPQHF	TGTGCCATCAGTGAGTTAGGGGGCCTTAATCAGCCCCAGCATTTT
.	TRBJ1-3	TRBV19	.	CASSVGRGNTIYF	TGTGCCAGTAGTGTGGGGCGAGGAAACACCATATATTTT
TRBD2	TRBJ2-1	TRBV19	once	CASTPPASGISSREQFF	TGTGCCAGTACCCCCCCCGCTAGCGGGATATCGTCCCGTGAGCAGTTCTTC
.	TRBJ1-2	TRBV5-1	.	CASSLGDRIPYGYTF	TGCGCCAGCAGCTTGGGCGACAGGATCCCCTATGGCTACACCTTC
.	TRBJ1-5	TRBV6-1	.	CASSSTGITQPQHF	TGTGCCAGCAGTTCTACAGGGATCACTCAGCCCCAGCATTTT
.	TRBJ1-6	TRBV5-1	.	CASSGDRPNSPLHF	TGCGCCAGCAGCGGCGACAGGCCCAATTCACCCCTCCACTTT
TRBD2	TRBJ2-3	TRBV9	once	CASDASGGGGDTQYF	TGTGCCAGCGACGCGAGCGGGGGGGGCGGCGATACGCAGTATTTT
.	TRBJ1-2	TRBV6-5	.	CASSFDSNYGYTF	TGTGCCAGCAGTTTTGACAGTAACTATGGCTACACCTTC
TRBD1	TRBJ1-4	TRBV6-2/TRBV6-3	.	CASSTTGSTSNEKLFF	TGTGCCAGCAGTACGACAGGGTCGACGTCAAATGAAAAACTGTTTTTT
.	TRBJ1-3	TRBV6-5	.	CASSYGGVGNTIYF	TGTGCCAGCAGTTATGGAGGGGTCGGGAACACCATATATTTT
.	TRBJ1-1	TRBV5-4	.	CASSPAGGRRTEAFF	TGTGCCAGCAGCCCCGCCGGGGGTCGGAGGACTGAAGCTTTCTTT
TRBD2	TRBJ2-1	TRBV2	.	CASTRGLVSFSEQFF	TGTGCCAGCACGAGGGGACTAGTTTCTTTTAGTGAGCAGTTCTTC
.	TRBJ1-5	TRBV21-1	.	CASSKVGGGQPQHF	TGTGCCAGCAGCAAAGTGGGAGGCGGTCAGCCCCAGCATTTT
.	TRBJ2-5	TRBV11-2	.	CASSSQGGFPQETQYF	TGTGCCAGCAGTTCTCAGGGTGGGTTCCCCCAAGAGACCCAGTACTTC
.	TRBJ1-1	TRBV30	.	CAWSVVDMNTEAFF	TGTGCCTGGAGTGTCGTTGACATGAACACTGAAGCTTTCTTT
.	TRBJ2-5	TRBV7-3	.	CASSRDWQETQYF	TGTGCCAGCAGCCGGGACTGGCAAGAGACCCAGTACTTC
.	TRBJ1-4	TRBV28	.	CASSLLAGSNEKLFF	TGTGCCAGCAGTTTACTCGCAGGGTCGAATGAAAAACTGTTTTTT
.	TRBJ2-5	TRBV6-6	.	CASSYSITTEETQYF	TGTGCCAGCAGTTACTCGATCACGACAGAAGAGACCCAGTACTTC
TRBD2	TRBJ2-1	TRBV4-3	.	CASSPSGVNEQFF	TGCGCCAGCAGCCCTAGCGGGGTCAATGAGCAGTTCTTC